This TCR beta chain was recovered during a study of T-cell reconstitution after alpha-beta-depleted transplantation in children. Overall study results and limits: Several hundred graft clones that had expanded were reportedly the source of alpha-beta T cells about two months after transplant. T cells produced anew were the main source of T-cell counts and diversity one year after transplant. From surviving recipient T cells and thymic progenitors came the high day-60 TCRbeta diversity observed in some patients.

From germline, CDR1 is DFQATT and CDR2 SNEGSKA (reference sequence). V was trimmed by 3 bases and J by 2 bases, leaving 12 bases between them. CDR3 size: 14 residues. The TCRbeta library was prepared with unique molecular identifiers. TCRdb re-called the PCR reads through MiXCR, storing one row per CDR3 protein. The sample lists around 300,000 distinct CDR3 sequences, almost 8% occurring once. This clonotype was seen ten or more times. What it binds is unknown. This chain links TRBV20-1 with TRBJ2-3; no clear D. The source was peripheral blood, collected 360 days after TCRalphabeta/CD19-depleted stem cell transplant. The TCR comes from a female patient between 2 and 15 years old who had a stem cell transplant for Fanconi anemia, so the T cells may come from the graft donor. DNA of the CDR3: TGCAGTGCTAGTCGGCCGACGGACACAGATACGCAGTATTTT. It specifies CSASRPTDTDTQYF.